A single T cell receptor beta chain is shown here with its context. Its antigen is currently unknown. Thymic tissue was derived from resections collected during corrective heart surgery. Donation came from healthy Finnish infants having corrective surgery for congenital heart defects. The record originates from a study of human thymus T cells. Study outcomes and limitations: Seemingly biased V and J gene usage marked thymic and blood repertoires. Related work showed strongly overlapping thymic repertoires across unrelated individuals.

This table comes from immunoSEQ multiplex PCR, and its TCRdb copy is limited to in-frame clones, with some not included. The sample lists tens of thousands of clones, 95% occurring once. Germline CDR1 SGDLS, CDR2 YYNGEE. Losses at the gene ends were 3 bases for V and 7 bases for J; bases not matched to a gene: 11. This CDR3 is 16 amino acids long. This clonotype was obtained from a girl less than two years old with a congenital heart defect but otherwise immunologically healthy. Sequenced input: thymus tissue. The chain joins TRBV9 to TRBJ1-4; 8 nucleotides align to TRBD1. CDR3 region: CASSDSSGGSREKLFF. In DNA, the CDR3 is TGTGCCAGCAGCGACTCGTCAGGGGGCTCCCGTGAAAAACTGTTTTTT.